This T cell receptor (beta chain) originates from a study of blood T cell repertoires in COVID-19. Individuals drawn from about two dozen US areas were about 18 to 90 years old. In germline, CDR1 is MDHEN, CDR2 SYDVKM. Losses at the gene ends were 3 bases for V and 2 bases for J; bases not matched to a gene: 16. This CDR3 region has 19 residues. In the authors' methods: Estimation of nucleated cell counts relied on the amplification of reference gene primers. Sequencing was performed with immunoSEQ multiplex PCR; in TCRdb, only in-frame clones are kept and a portion is missing. The V and J calls and clone size were taken over from that table, and D and trimming were inferred from the DNA. The table has under 350,000 clones, 86% seen once; the top ten hold 3.5% to 4.5%.

The receptor comes from a woman between 35 and 50 years old with acute COVID-19. The chain carries TRBV28 and TRBJ2-3, with 8 bases that match TRBD2. Input material: PBMCs or T cells enriched from blood (not recorded which). The chain's CDR3 is CASSFGIAGGVGFTDTQYF. In DNA form, the CDR3 reads TGTGCCAGCAGTTTTGGTATCGCGGGGGGCGTTGGGTTCACAGATACGCAGTATTTT.